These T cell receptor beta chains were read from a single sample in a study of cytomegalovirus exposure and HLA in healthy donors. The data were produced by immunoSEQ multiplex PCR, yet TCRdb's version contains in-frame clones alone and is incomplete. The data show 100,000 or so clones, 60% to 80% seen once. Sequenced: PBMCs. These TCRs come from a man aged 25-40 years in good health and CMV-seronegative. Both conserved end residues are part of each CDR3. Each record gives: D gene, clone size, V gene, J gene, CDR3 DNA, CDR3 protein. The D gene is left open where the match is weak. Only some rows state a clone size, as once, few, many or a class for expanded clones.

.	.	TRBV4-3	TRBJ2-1	TGCGCCAGCAGCCAAGATATGAGGAGTGAGCAGTTCTTC	CASSQDMRSEQFF
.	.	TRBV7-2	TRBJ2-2	TGTGCCAGCAGCTTAGCTCTACGGTCGAGGGACACCGGGGAGCTGTTTTTT	CASSLALRSRDTGELFF
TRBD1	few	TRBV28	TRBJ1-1	TGTGCCAGCCGTAGACAGGGAGGCACTGAAGCTTTCTTT	CASRRQGGTEAFF
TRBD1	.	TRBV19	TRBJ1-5	TGTGCCAGTAGTGACCCCCACAGGGGTAGAAATCAGCCCCAGCATTTT	CASSDPHRGRNQPQHF
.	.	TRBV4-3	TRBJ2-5	TGCGCCAGCAGCCTAACAGGGCGCCAAGAGACCCAGTACTTC	CASSLTGRQETQYF
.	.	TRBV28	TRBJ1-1	TGTGCCAGCAGCCCCCCCGGGGGGCGGGAGACTGAAGCTTTCTTT	CASSPPGGRETEAFF
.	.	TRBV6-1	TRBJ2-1	TGTGCCAGCATCCGCCGGCCAGAGGGTGAGCAGTTCTTC	CASIRRPEGEQFF
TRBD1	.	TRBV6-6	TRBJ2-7	TGTGCCAGCAGTATCAGAGGGGGCCCCTACGAGCAGTACTTC	CASSIRGGPYEQYF
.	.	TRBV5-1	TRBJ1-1	TGCGCCAGCAGACCGCGGGGGGGGGAGTACACTGAAGCTTTCTTT	CASRPRGGEYTEAFF
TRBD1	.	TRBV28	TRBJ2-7	TGTGCCAGCAGAATTCCCGGGACAGGGAGCGAGCAGTACTTC	CASRIPGTGSEQYF
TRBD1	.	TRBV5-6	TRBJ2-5	TGTGCCAGCAGCTTGAACGGACAGGGAAAAGAGACCCAGTACTTC	CASSLNGQGKETQYF
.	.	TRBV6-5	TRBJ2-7	TGTGCCAGCAGTCATTTCGACATAGACGAGCAGTACTTC	CASSHFDIDEQYF
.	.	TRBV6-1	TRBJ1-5	TGTGCCAGCAGTGAAGCGCTTCTGGGAGGACGTTTCAATCAGCCCCAGCATTTT	CASSEALLGGRFNQPQHF
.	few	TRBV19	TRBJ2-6	TGTGCCAGTAGAGGGGATTCTGGGGCCAACGTCCTGACTTTC	CASRGDSGANVLTF
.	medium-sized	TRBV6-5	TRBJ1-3	TGTGCCAGCAGCCCCCGTTTCTCTGGAAACACCATATATTTT	CASSPRFSGNTIYF
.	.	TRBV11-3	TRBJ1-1	TGTGCCAGCAGCTTAAACGTCGAGGATGAAGCTTTCTTT	CASSLNVEDEAFF
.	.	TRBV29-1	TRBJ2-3	TGCAGCGACGGCTCGACGGGTCCCAGAGATACGCAGTATTTT	CSDGSTGPRDTQYF
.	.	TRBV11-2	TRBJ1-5	TGTGCCAGCAGCTTGACAGGCTATAGCAATCAGCCCCAGCATTTT	CASSLTGYSNQPQHF
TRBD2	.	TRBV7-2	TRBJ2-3	TGTGCCAGCAGCCTGAGGGCGTCTAGCGGGAGACGTGTAGATACGCAGTATTTT	CASSLRASSGRRVDTQYF
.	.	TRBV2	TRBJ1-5	TGTGCCAGCAGTACAGGGAATCGCAATCAGCCCCAGCATTTT	CASSTGNRNQPQHF
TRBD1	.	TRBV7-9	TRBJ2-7	TGTGCCAGCAGCGACTGGGGACAGGGCCTTTCAGCCTACGAGCAGTACTTC	CASSDWGQGLSAYEQYF
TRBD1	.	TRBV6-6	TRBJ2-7	TGTGCCAGCAACCCGGACAGGGCCCCCTACGAGCAGTACTTC	CASNPDRAPYEQYF
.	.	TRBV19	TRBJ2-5	TGTGCCAGTAGTCCGGGGGAGACCCAGTACTTC	CASSPGETQYF
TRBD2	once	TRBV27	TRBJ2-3	TGTGCCAGCAGTGTACAACTAGCGGGAGTAAGCGATACGCAGTATTTT	CASSVQLAGVSDTQYF
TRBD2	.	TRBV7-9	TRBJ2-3	TGTGCCAGCAGCCACCCAGCGGGAGGGCCAACAGATACGCAGTATTTT	CASSHPAGGPTDTQYF
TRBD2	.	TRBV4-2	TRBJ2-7	TGTGCCAGCAGCCAAGGACTAGCGGGAGGGAAGAACGAGCAGTACTTC	CASSQGLAGGKNEQYF